The 2 T cell receptor beta chains reported below all come from one sample, sequenced in a study of CD8+CD57+ T cells in acquired aplastic anemia. TCR beta VDJ and CDR3 were profiled, and genomic DNA was the template. TCRdb redid the calling of the reads with MiXCR, one entry per CDR3 protein. The table has roughly 200,000 distinct CDR3 sequences, about 62% seen once. All sequencing subjects had displayed CD8+CD57+ cell expansion on flow cytometry. What was sequenced was sorted CD4+, CD8+, or CD8+CD57+ T cells (not recorded which) from PBMCs. These receptors originate from a human donor with aplastic anemia.

CDR3 nucleotides: TGTGCCAGCAGCCTGAGCGGGGGGGCCTTGAGTGAGCAGTTCTTC. This gives the protein CASSLSGGALSEQFF. The J gene is TRBJ2-1, the V gene TRBV5-4, with TRBD2 matching 10 bases. V lost 4 bases, J lost 9 bases, and 10 bases stayed unmatched. The CDR3 runs to 15 residues. Germline V gives CDR1 SGHNT, CDR2 YYREEE (reference sequence).

This clonotype was recorded once. This chain links TRBV10-3 with TRBJ2-7; TRBD1 might be the D (6 bases). The CDR3 covers 13 residues. The V and J ends lost 4 bases and 4 bases respectively, with 11 bases between them. Germline V lookup: CDR1 ENHRY, CDR2 SYGVKD. CDR3 sequence (DNA): TGTGCCATCAGTGCGACAGGATTATACGAGCAGTACTTC. Amino acids: CAISATGLYEQYF.